Listed here are 20 T cell receptor beta chains from one sample, sequenced in a study of shared clonotypes between healthy human individuals. The method was immunoSEQ multiplex PCR; TCRdb's version includes in-frame clones alone and lacks a portion of them. The data contain approximately 810,000 clones, over 90% of them singletons. The naive CD8 population came from CD45RO-negative cells selected for CCR7, without terminally differentiated effector memory CD45RA+ cells. Specimen: naive CD8+ T cells sorted from blood. The receptors were sampled from a man aged 25-40 years in good health.

This chain uses TRBV27 with TRBJ2-1, with 12 bases lining up with TRBD2. This CDR3 contains 15 residues. Per germline, CDR1 MNHEY and CDR2 SMNVEV (reference sequence). J lost 9 bases, V lost 7 bases, and 10 bases had no gene match. The CDR3 reads CASTPLAGGPIEQFF. The DNA of the CDR3 is TGTGCCAGCACCCCGCTAGCGGGAGGGCCGATTGAGCAGTTCTTC.

This sequence joins TRBV28 and TRBJ2-7, with a tentative D call TRBD2 (5 bases). V was trimmed by 8 bases and J by 4 bases, leaving 15 bases between them. CDR1 and CDR2 from the germline V gene are MDHEN and SYDVKM. The CDR3 is 13 amino acids. CDR3 in DNA: TGTGCCAGCTTAGGACGGGATTGGTACGAGCAGTACTTC. Translation: CASLGRDWYEQYF.

The rearrangement joins TRBV11-2 to TRBJ2-3; TRBD2 matches at 9 bases. Per germline, CDR1 SGHAT and CDR2 FQNNGV. V gave up 5 bases and J gave up 2 bases; unmatched junction bases: 11. The CDR3 contains 17 residues. Here the CDR3 reads CASSPVLAGTFTDTQYF. The CDR3 DNA sequence: TGTGCCAGCAGCCCTGTTCTAGCGGGAACTTTCACAGATACGCAGTATTTT.

This chain joins TRBV7-9 and TRBJ2-7; 7 bases fit TRBD2. The CDR3 runs 13 residues. With V trimmed by 5 bases and J by 2 bases, 3 bases remained unmatched. Germline V gene data show CDR1 as SEHNR and CDR2 as FQNEAQ (reference sequence). The DNA for the CDR3 is TGTGCCAGCAGCAAGCGGGATCCCTACGAGCAGTACTTC. Translating it yields CASSKRDPYEQYF.

The rearrangement joins TRBV6-5 to TRBJ2-7; the D is unclear. CDR1 and CDR2 (germline): MNHEY, SVGAGI. V was cut by 7 bases and J by 4 bases, with 5 bases left in between. The CDR3 loop spans 10 amino acids. CDR3 region: CASMRYEQYF. CDR3 nucleotide sequence: TGTGCCAGCATGAGGTACGAGCAGTACTTC.

The chain joins TRBV2 to TRBJ2-1; the D gene is possibly TRBD2 (6 bases). Per the germline V gene, CDR1 is SNHLY and CDR2 is FYNNEI. This CDR3 has 16 residues. V was clipped by 2 bases and J by 1 base, with 12 bases between them. The CDR3 sequence is CASSESLGLSYNEQFF. CDR3 DNA: TGTGCCAGCAGTGAAAGTTTGGGACTTTCCTACAATGAGCAGTTCTTC.

The chain has TRBV13 and TRBJ1-2, with a weak D call TRBD1 (5 bases). Germline V lookup: CDR1 PRHDT, CDR2 FYEKMQ (reference sequence). V lost 4 bases, J lost 6 bases, and 21 bases lay in between. There are 16 residues in the CDR3. The DNA for the CDR3 is TGTGCCAGCAGCTCTAGACCGTCAGGGATCACGGATGGCTACACCTTC. Translation: CASSSRPSGITDGYTF. The full variable domain, its missing parts supplied by reference TRBV13 and TRBJ1-2, is AAGVIQSPRHLIKEKRETATLKCYPIPRHDTVYWYQQGPGQDPQFLISFYEKMQSDKGSIPDRFSAQQFSDYHSELNMSSLELGDSALYFCASSSRPSGITDGYTFGSGTRLTVV.

The gene calls are TRBV5-1 and TRBJ2-6; TRBD1 aligns across 11 bases. Germline V gene sequence: CDR1 SGHRS, CDR2 YFSETQ. CDR3 length: 17 residues. The V segment lost 5 bases and the J segment 0 bases; nucleotides outside the gene matches: 4. CDR3 sequence reads: CASRLGTGGSGANVLTF. DNA of the CDR3: TGCGCCAGCAGACTCGGGACAGGGGGCTCTGGGGCCAACGTCCTGACTTTC.

The chain uses TRBV28 and TRBJ2-7; TRBD1 agrees at 7 bases. J was trimmed by 2 bases and V by 5 bases; bases with no gene match: 3. Germline V gene sequence: CDR1 MDHEN, CDR2 SYDVKM. This CDR3 spans 13 amino acids. The CDR3: CASSDRAPYEQYF. Written as DNA, the CDR3 is TGTGCCAGCAGTGACAGGGCTCCCTACGAGCAGTACTTC.

The chain uses TRBV15 and TRBJ1-2; D not resolved. V was pared by 0 bases and J by 2 bases, with 16 bases between. Germline V CDR1 and CDR2: LNHNV, YYDKDF (reference sequence). The CDR3 sequence is 17 residues long. This chain's CDR3 is CATSREAVAARNYGYTF. The CDR3 DNA is TGTGCCACCAGCAGAGAAGCCGTGGCAGCCAGGAACTATGGCTACACCTTC. The complete variable domain, with remaining parts taken from reference TRBV15 and TRBJ1-2, reads DAMVIQNPRYQVTQFGKPVTLSCSQTLNHNVMYWYQQKSSQAPKLLFHYYDKDFNNEADTPDNFQSRRPNTSFCFLDIRSPGLGDTAMYLCATSREAVAARNYGYTFGSGTRLTVV.

CDR3 in amino acids: CASTPRGVVRYEQYF. CDR3 nucleotides: TGTGCCAGCACCCCTCGGGGTGTCGTCCGCTACGAGCAGTACTTC. The rearrangement uses TRBV6-1 and TRBJ2-7, with TRBD2 as a possible D gene (5 bases). The ends were cut back, 7 bases at V and 3 bases at J, with 19 bases in the middle. Germline loops: CDR1 MNHNS, CDR2 SASEGT. The CDR3 length is 15 residues.

With regard to this clone: Additional DNA sequences in this sample encode the identical CDR3. V usage is TRBV9 and J usage is TRBJ2-1; the match to TRBD2 covers 9 bases. CDR1 is SGDLS and CDR2 is YYNGEE in the germline V gene. V gave up 3 bases and J gave up 2 bases; unmatched junction bases: 3. This CDR3 region has 15 residues. Here the CDR3 reads CASSASGTPYNEQFF. DNA for the CDR3: TGTGCCAGCAGCGCTAGCGGGACCCCCTACAATGAGCAGTTCTTC.

The rearrangement uses TRBV27 and TRBJ2-1, with 8 bases matching TRBD2. V lost 5 bases to trimming and J lost 7 bases; unmatched junction nucleotides: 4. Germline-derived CDR1 and CDR2 are MNHEY and SMNVEV (reference sequence). The CDR3 loop spans 13 amino acids. The chain's CDR3 is CASSPGLVNEQFF. CDR3 bases: TGTGCCAGCAGTCCGGGACTAGTAAATGAGCAGTTCTTC.

This chain uses TRBV18 with TRBJ2-7; the D gene is possibly TRBD2 (5 bases). Germline V gives CDR1 KGHSH, CDR2 LQKENI. Trimming removed 5 bases from V and 6 bases from J, with 20 bases in between. The CDR3 covers 15 residues. The CDR3 loop is CASSGRTSHPFEQYF. CDR3 DNA: TGTGCCAGCTCAGGACGTACTAGTCATCCCTTCGAGCAGTACTTC.

The chain couples TRBV18 to TRBJ2-3, with a tentative D call TRBD1 (6 bases). Between the trimmed V and J ends, which lost 8 bases and 3 bases, there was a span of 18 bases. The CDR3 runs to 15 residues. Germline assignment: CDR1 KGHSH and CDR2 LQKENI. The CDR3 loop is CASARPPGETDTQYF. CDR3 bases: TGTGCCAGCGCGCGGCCGCCAGGGGAAACAGATACGCAGTATTTT.

The DNA of the CDR3 is TGTGCCAGCAGCTCGCGGGACACCCAGTACTTC. Residues: CASSSRDTQYF. The J gene is TRBJ2-5, the V gene TRBV5-4, with a possible D match to TRBD2 (6 bases). V was clipped by 3 bases and J by 8 bases, with 8 bases between them. Germline CDR1 reads SGHNT; CDR2 reads YYREEE (reference sequence). The CDR3 is made up of 11 amino acids. The whole variable domain, remainder taken from reference TRBV5-4 and TRBJ2-5, is ETGVTQSPTHLIKTRGQQVTLRCSSQSGHNTVSWYQQALGQGPQFIFQYYREEENGRGNFPPRFSGLQFPNYSSELNVNALELDDSALYLCASSSRDTQYFGPGTRLLVL.

The chain carries TRBV27 and TRBJ2-4; D is perhaps TRBD2 (5 bases). Germline V gives CDR1 MNHEY, CDR2 SMNVEV (reference sequence). This CDR3 contains 11 residues. The V end was cut by 8 bases, the J end by 7 bases, with 9 bases between. This CDR3 reads CASVRRNIQYF. The CDR3 nucleotides read TGTGCCAGCGTCAGGAGGAACATTCAGTACTTC.

V is TRBV15 and J is TRBJ1-5; 7 bases agree with TRBD1. The CDR3 spans 17 residues. In germline, CDR1 is LNHNV, CDR2 YYDKDF (reference sequence). J lost 7 bases, V lost 0 bases, and 12 bases had no gene match. CDR3 DNA sequence: TGTGCCACCAGCAGAGATGGGGGACAGAGGTTCGGGCAGCCCCAGCATTTT. Its protein product is CATSRDGGQRFGQPQHF.

This chain joins TRBV7-9 and TRBJ1-1; D remains unclear. The CDR3 is 15 amino acids. Per the germline V gene, CDR1 is SEHNR and CDR2 is FQNEAQ (reference sequence). Trimming removed 2 bases from V and 7 bases from J, with 17 bases in between. The CDR3 bases are TGTGCCAGCAGCTTAAGGATGGCACGGGATATTGAAGCTTTCTTT. It translates to CASSLRMARDIEAFF.

This chain connects TRBV9 to TRBJ2-7; 8 positions match TRBD2. Germline values: CDR1 SGDLS, CDR2 YYNGEE. The trim removed 0 bases at V and 5 bases at J, leaving 4 bases unmatched. This CDR3 spans 14 amino acids. The CDR3 sequence: CASSVVAGNDEQYF. The CDR3 coding sequence is TGTGCCAGCAGCGTAGTAGCGGGAAATGACGAGCAGTACTTC.